This T cell receptor (beta chain) comes out of a study of T cell repertoires in aging, cancer and after chemotherapy. Study-level background: Over several months to years, re-sampled healthy donor repertoires clearly shared clones. General observations from the study: In each cancer cohort, median generation probability increased across chemotherapy, suggesting thymic output rebounded. Immunological memory after chemotherapy cannot be judged from the repertoire data.

By its share, this clonotype is medium-sized. What it binds is not known. TRB rearrangements spanning V, D and J were amplified using mixed TRB-A/B primers. MiXCR, applied by TCRdb to the multiplex PCR reads, yields one record per CDR3 protein. The sample holds more than 6,500 distinct CDR3 sequences, around two fifths seen once. CDR1 is SQVTM and CDR2 is ANQGSEA in the germline V gene. V lost 1 base, J lost 3 bases, and 9 bases stayed unmatched. The CDR3 is made up of 15 amino acids. Peripheral blood genomic DNA, not sorted cells or RNA, was the template. The sample was blood. V usage is TRBV29-1 and J usage is TRBJ2-7; 7 bases map to TRBD1. The sequence was collected from a human donor in good health. The CDR3 protein is CSVEAAEAGGYEQYF. The CDR3 region has the DNA TGCAGCGTTGAAGCCGCGGAGGCAGGGGGCTACGAGCAGTACTTC.